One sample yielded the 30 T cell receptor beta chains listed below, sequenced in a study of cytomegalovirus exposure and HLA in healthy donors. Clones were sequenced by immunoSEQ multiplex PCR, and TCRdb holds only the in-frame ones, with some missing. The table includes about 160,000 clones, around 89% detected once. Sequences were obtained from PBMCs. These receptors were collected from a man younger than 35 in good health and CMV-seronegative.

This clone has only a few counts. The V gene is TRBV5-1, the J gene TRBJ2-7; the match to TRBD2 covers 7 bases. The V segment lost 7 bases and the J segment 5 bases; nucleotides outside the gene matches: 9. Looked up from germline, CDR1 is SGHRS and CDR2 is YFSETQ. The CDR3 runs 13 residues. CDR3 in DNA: TGCGCCAGCGGGACTACGGACCTCGACGAGCAGTACTTC. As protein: CASGTTDLDEQYF.

CDR3 in amino acids: CASSQEGHLNTEAFF. The CDR3, as DNA: TGCGCCAGCAGCCAAGAAGGACACTTGAACACTGAAGCTTTCTTT. V is TRBV4-1 and J is TRBJ1-1; D may be TRBD1 (5 bases). The CDR3 runs 15 residues. Deletions cut 0 bases from V and 0 bases from J, with 8 bases between. Germline CDR1 reads MGHRA; CDR2 reads YSYEKL.

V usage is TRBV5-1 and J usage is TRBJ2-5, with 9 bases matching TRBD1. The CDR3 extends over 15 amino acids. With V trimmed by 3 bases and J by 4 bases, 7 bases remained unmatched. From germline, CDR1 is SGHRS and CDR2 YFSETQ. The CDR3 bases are TGCGCCAGCAGCTCGACAGGGGGGGCACGAGAGACCCAGTACTTC. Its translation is CASSSTGGARETQYF.

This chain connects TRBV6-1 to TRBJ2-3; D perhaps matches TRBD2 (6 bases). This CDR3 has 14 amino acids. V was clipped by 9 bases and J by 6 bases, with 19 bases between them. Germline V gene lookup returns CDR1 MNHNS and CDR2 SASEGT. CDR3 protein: CASQTRKEDDTQYF. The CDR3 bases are TGTGCCAGTCAGACTAGGAAGGAGGACGATACGCAGTATTTT.

DNA for the CDR3: TGTGCCAGCGGTCGGACTAGCCCAGATACGCAGTATTTT. Its translation is CASGRTSPDTQYF. The chain is built from TRBV5-6 and TRBJ2-3, with 8 positions matching TRBD2. The junction had 5 bases not matched to a gene; V was cut back by 7 bases and J by 4 bases. This CDR3 region has 13 residues. Germline assignment: CDR1 SGHDT and CDR2 YYEEEE.

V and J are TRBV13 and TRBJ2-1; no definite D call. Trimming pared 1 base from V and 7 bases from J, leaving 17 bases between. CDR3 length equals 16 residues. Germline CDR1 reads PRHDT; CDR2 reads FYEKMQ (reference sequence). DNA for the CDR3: TGTGCCAGCAGCTTAGATTCTAGATCAGATTGGAATGAGCAGTTCTTC. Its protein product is CASSLDSRSDWNEQFF.

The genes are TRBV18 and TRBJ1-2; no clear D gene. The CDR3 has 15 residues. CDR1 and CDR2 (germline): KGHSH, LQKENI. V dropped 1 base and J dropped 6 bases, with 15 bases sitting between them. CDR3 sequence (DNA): TGTGCCAGCTCACCACAGGAAAAGGGAGTCCATGGCTACACCTTC. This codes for CASSPQEKGVHGYTF.

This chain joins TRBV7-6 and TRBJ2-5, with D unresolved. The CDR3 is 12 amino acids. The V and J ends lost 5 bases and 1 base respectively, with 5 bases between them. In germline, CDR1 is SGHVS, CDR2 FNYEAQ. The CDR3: CASSISQETQYF. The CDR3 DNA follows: TGTGCCAGCAGCATATCCCAAGAGACCCAGTACTTC.

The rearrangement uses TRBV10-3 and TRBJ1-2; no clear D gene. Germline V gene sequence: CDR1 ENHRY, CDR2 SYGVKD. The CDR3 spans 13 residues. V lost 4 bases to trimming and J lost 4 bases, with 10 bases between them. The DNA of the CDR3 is TGTGCCATCAGTGCGGAGTCGGGCTATGGCTACACCTTC. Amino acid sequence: CAISAESGYGYTF.

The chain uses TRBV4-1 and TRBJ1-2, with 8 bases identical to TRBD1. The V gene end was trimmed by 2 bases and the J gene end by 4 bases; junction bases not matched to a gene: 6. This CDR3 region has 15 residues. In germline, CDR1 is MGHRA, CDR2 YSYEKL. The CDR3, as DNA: TGCGCCAGCAGCCAACTGGACAGGGAGTCCTATGGCTACACCTTC. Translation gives CASSQLDRESYGYTF.

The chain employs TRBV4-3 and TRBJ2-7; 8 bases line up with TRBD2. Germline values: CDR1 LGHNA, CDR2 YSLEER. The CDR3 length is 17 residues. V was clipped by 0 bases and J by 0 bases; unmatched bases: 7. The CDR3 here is CASSQDRGGRSSYEQYF. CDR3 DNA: TGCGCCAGCAGCCAAGATCGGGGCGGGAGGAGCTCCTACGAGCAGTACTTC.

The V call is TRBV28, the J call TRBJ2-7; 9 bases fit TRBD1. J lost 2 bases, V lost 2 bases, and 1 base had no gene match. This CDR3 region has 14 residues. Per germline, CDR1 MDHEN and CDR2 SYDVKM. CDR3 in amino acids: CASSLTGGAYEQYV. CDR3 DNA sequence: TGTGCCAGCAGTTTAACAGGGGGCGCCTACGAGCAGTACGTC.

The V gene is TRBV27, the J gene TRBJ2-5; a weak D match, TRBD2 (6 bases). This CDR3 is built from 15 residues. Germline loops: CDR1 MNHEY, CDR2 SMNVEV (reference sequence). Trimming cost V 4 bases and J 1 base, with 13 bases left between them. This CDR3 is CASSWREDSQETQYF. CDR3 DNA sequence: TGTGCCAGCAGTTGGCGGGAAGATAGCCAAGAGACCCAGTACTTC.

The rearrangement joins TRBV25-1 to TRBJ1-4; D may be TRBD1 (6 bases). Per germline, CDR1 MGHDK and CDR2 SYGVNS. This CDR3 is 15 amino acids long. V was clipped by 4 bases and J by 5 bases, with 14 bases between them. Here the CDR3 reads CASSATGPRNEKLFF. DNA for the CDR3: TGTGCCAGCAGTGCCACAGGGCCCAGAAATGAAAAACTGTTTTTT.

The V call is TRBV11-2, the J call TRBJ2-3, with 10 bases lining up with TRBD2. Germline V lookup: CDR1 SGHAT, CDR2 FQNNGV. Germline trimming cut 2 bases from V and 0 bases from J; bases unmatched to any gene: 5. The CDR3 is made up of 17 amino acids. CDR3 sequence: CASSLISSGGSTDTQYF. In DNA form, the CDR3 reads TGTGCCAGCAGCTTAATCTCTAGCGGGGGTAGCACAGATACGCAGTATTTT. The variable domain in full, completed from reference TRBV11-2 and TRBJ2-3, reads EAGVAQSPRYKIIEKRQSVAFWCNPISGHATLYWYQQILGQGPKLLIQFQNNGVVDDSQLPKDRFSAERLKGVDSTLKIQPAKLEDSAVYLCASSLISSGGSTDTQYFGPGTRLTVL.

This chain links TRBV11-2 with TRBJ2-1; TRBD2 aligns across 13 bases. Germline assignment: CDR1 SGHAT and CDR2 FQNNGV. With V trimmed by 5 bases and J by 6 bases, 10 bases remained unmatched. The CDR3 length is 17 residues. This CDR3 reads CASSPPGLAGVTNEQFF. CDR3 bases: TGTGCCAGCAGCCCGCCAGGACTAGCGGGAGTGACCAATGAGCAGTTCTTC.

CDR3 in DNA: TGTGCCAGCAGCTTAGGTGTGACTAACCAAGAGACCCAGTACTTC. Translation gives CASSLGVTNQETQYF. The chain links TRBV7-9 to TRBJ2-5; D possibly corresponds to TRBD2 (5 bases). Deletions cut 1 base from V and 0 bases from J, with 9 bases between. Germline CDR1 SEHNR, CDR2 FQNEAQ (reference sequence). The CDR3 consists of 15 residues.

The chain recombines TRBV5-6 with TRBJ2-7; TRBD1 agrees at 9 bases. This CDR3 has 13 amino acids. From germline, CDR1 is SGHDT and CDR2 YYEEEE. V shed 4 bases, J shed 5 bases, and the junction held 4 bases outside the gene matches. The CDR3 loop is CASSLGQGHEQYF. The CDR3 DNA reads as TGTGCCAGCAGCCTCGGACAGGGGCACGAGCAGTACTTC. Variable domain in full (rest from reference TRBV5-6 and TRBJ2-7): DAGVTQSPTHLIKTRGQQVTLRCSPKSGHDTVSWYQQALGQGPQFIFQYYEEEERQRGNFPDRFSGHQFPNYSSELNVNALLLGDSALYLCASSLGQGHEQYFGPGTRLTVT.

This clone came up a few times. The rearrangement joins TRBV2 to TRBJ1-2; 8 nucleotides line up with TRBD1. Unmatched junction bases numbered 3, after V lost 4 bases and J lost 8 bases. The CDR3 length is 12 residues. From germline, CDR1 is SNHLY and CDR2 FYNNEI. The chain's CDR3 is CASSATGVGYTF. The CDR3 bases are TGTGCCAGCAGTGCGACAGGGGTAGGCTACACCTTC.

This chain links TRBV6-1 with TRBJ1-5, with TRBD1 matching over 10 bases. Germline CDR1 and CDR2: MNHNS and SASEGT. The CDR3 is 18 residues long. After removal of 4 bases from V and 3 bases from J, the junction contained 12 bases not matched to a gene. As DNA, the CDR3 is TGTGCCAGCAGTGGTAGGGACAGGGGAGAAGGAAACAATCAGCCCCAGCATTTT. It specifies CASSGRDRGEGNNQPQHF.

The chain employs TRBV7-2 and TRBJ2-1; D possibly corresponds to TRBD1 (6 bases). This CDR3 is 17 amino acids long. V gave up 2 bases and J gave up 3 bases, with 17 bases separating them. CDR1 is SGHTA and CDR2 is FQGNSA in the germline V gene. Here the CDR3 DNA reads TGTGCCAGCAGCTTAAGGGGAGACAGGATCCTCTACAATGAGCAGTTCTTC. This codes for CASSLRGDRILYNEQFF.

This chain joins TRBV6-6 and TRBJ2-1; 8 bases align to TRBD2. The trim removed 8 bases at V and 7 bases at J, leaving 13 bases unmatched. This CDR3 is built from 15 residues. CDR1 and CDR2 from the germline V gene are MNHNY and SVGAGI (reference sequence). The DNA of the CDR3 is TGTGCCAGCCGGATCCGGGAGGGCCAGAGAAATGAGCAGTTCTTC. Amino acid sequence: CASRIREGQRNEQFF.

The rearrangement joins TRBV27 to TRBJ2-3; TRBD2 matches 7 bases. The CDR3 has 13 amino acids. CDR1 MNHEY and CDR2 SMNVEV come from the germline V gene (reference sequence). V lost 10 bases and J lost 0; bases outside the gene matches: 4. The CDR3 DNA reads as TGTGCCACACGGGGGGTTAGCACAGATACGCAGTATTTT. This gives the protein CATRGVSTDTQYF.

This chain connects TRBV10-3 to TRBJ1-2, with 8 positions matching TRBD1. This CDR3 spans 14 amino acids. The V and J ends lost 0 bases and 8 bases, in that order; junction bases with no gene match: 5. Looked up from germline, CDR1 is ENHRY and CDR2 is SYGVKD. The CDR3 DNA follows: TGTGCCATCAGTGAGTCGACAGGGGAGGGAGGCTACACCTTC. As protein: CAISESTGEGGYTF.

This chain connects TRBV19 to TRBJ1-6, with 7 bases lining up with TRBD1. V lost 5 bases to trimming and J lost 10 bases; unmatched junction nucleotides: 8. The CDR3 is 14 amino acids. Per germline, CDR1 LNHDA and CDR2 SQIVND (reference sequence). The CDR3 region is CASSVTGDRSPLHF. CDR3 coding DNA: TGTGCCAGTAGTGTCACAGGGGATCGGTCACCCCTCCACTTT. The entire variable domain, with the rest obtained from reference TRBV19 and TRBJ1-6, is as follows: DGGITQSPKYLFRKEGQNVTLSCEQNLNHDAMYWYRQDPGQGLRLIYYSQIVNDFQKGDIAEGYSVSREKKESFPLTVTSAQKNPTAFYLCASSVTGDRSPLHFGNGTRLTVT.

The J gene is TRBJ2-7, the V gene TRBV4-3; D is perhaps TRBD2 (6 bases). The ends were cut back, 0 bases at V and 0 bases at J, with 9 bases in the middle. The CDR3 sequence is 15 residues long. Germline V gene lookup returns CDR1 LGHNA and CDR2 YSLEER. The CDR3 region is CASSQDRGSSYEQYF. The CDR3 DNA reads TGCGCCAGCAGCCAAGATCGGGGGAGCTCCTACGAGCAGTACTTC.

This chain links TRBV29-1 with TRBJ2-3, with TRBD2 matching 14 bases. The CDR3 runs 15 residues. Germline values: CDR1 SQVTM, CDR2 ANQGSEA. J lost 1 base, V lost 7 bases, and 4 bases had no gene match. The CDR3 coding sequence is TGCAGCGCCAGGGGACTAGCGGGAGGCACAGATACGCAGTATTTT. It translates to CSARGLAGGTDTQYF.

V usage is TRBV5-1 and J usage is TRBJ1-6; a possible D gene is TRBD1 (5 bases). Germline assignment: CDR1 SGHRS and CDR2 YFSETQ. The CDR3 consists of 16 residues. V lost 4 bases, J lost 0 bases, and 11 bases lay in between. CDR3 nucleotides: TGCGCCAGCAGCCTCGACAGCAGCTCCTATAATTCACCCCTCCACTTT. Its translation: CASSLDSSSYNSPLHF.

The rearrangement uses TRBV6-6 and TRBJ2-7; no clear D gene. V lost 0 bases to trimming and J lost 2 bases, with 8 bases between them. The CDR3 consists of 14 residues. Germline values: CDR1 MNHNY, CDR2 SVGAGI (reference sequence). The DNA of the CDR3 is TGTGCCAGCAGTTACTCGGTGGGCACCTACGAGCAGTACTTC. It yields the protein CASSYSVGTYEQYF.

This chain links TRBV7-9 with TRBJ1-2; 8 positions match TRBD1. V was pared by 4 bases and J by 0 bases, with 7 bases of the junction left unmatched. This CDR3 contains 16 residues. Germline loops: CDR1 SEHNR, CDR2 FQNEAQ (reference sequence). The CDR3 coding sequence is TGTGCCAGCAGCTCCTCGGGACAGGCCGCTAACTATGGCTACACCTTC. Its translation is CASSSSGQAANYGYTF.